The present T cell receptor beta chain was sequenced within a study of T-cell reconstitution after alpha-beta-depleted transplantation in children. This sample's TCRbeta library carried unique molecular identifier barcodes. MiXCR, run by TCRdb on the PCR reads, gives a single entry per CDR3 protein. Counted here are 600,000 to 700,000 distinct CDR3 sequences, less than 15% occurring once; the ten biggest clones make up 0.79%. This clonotype was counted between two and nine times. Per germline, CDR1 DFQATT and CDR2 SNEGSKA (reference sequence). The CDR3 runs 11 residues. V was shortened by 6 bases and J by 8 bases, with 11 bases between the two germline ends.

Here the sequenced sample was PBMCs, taken before TCRalphabeta/CD19-depleted stem cell transplant. This sequence originates from a girl aged 2-10 years with congenital amegakaryocytic thrombocytopenia, due to receive a stem cell transplant. This chain uses TRBV20-1 with TRBJ2-1; D is unresolved. The CDR3 coding sequence is TGCAGTGCAGTCAGGACGGATGAGCAGTTCTTC. It encodes CSAVRTDEQFF.